The 5 T cell receptor beta chains below all came from one sample that was sequenced in a study of blood T cells in healthy people across ages. Then a second PCR, running roughly 7 to 11 cycles, was carried out with a sample-barcoded 5' primer and a J-beta primer mix. TCRdb re-derived calls from the 5' RACE reads in MiXCR, one entry per CDR3 protein. The data show around 2 million distinct CDR3 sequences, about two fifths seen once. Sequenced input: blood. The receptors were gathered from a human donor in good health.

The chain couples TRBV7-8 to TRBJ1-2; 10 bases map to TRBD1. With V trimmed by 10 bases and J by 6 bases, 8 bases remained unmatched. This CDR3 has 13 residues. CDR1 and CDR2 (germline): SGHVS, FQNEAQ. The CDR3 region is CATQTGGVDGYTF. CDR3 nucleotide sequence: TGTGCCACCCAGACAGGGGGCGTGGATGGCTACACCTTC.

This clonotype was seen repeatedly, ten times or more. This sequence joins TRBV25-1 and TRBJ2-5, with D perhaps TRBD1 or TRBD2 (5 bases each). The V and J ends lost 7 bases and 6 bases respectively, with 21 bases between them. CDR3 length: 15 amino acids. Germline V gene data show CDR1 as MGHDK and CDR2 as SYGVNS. CDR3: CASTVAGDRGKTQYF. CDR3 DNA: TGTGCCAGCACCGTAGCCGGGGACCGCGGAAAGACCCAGTACTTC.

The V call is TRBV20-1, the J call TRBJ2-4; 10 bases are shared with TRBD2. The end of the DNA is better explained by TRBJ2-7, so the J call may be wrong. This CDR3 has 15 amino acids. CDR1 and CDR2 (germline): DFQATT, SNEGSKA (reference sequence). This CDR3 reads CSARQLAGIPYEQYF. CDR3 nucleotide sequence: TGCAGCGCGCGTCAACTAGCGGGGATACCGTACGAGCAGTACTTC.

The chain combines TRBV7-2 with TRBJ1-6, with D uncertain. Trimming removed 1 base at V and 8 bases at J, with 9 bases between. Germline CDR1 reads SGHTA; CDR2 reads FQGNSA. The CDR3 runs 14 residues. This chain's CDR3 is CASSLGRRDSPLHF. The CDR3 DNA sequence: TGTGCCAGCAGCTTAGGGCGGAGAGATTCACCCCTCCACTTT. The full variable domain, with the rest looked up from reference TRBV7-2 and TRBJ1-6, is GAGVSQSPSNKVTEKGKDVELRCDPISGHTALYWYRQSLGQGLEFLIYFQGNSAPDKSGLPSDRFSAERTGGSVSTLTIQRTQQEDSAVYLCASSLGRRDSPLHFGNGTRLTVT.

V usage is TRBV29-1 and J usage is TRBJ1-5, with 11 bases aligning to TRBD1. The J segment lost 4 bases and the V segment lost 4 bases, leaving 3 bases of the junction unmatched. This CDR3 region has 14 residues. CDR1 is SQVTM and CDR2 is ANQGSEA in the germline V gene. CDR3 DNA sequence: TGCAGCGTTGGGGGACAGGGGGGGAATCAGCCCCAGCATTTT. Protein product: CSVGGQGGNQPQHF. Looking up the rest from reference TRBV29-1 and TRBJ1-5 gives the full variable domain: SAVISQKPSRDICQRGTSLTIQCQVDSQVTMMFWYRQQPGQSLTLIATANQGSEATYESGFVIDKFPISRPNLTFSTLTVSNMSPEDSSIYLCSVGGQGGNQPQHFGDGTRLSIL.